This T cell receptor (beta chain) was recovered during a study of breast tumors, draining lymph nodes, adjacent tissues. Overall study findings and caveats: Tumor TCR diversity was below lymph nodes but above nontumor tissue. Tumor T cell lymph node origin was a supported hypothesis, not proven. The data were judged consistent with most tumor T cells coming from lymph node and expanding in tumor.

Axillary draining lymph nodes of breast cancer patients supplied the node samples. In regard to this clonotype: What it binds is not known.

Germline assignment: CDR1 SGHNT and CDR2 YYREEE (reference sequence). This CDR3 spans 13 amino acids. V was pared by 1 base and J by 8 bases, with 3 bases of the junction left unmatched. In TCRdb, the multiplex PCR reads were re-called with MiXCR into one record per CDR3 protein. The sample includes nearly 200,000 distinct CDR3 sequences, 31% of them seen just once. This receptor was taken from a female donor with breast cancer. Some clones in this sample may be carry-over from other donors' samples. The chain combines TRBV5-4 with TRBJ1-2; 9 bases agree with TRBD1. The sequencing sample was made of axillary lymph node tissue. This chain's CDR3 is CASSLLQGAGYTF. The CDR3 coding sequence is TGTGCCAGCAGCTTGTTACAGGGGGCAGGCTACACCTTC.